This passage covers 17 T cell receptor beta chains from one sample sequenced in a study of Ad26.COV2.S vaccination and SARS-CoV-2 variants (dated by TCRdb to the early 2020s). The intended sense of this specimen's time point label: individuals recovered from natural SARS-CoV-2 infection. Libraries were built with the immunoSEQ multiplex PCR assay. TCRdb carries this immuneACCESS record with in-frame sequences only. Its versions omit some clonotypes, under half of them owing to an unresolved V gene in the studies checked, with the rest unexplained. This sample holds approximately 150,000 clones; roughly 90% were observed only once. Around 5% of the sample goes to the ten largest clones. Material: peripheral blood, obtained after recovery from COVID-19. These TCRs come from a human donor who had recovered from COVID-19.

CDR3: CASSPGIAGEKLFF. Written as DNA, the CDR3 is TGTGCCAGCTCACCAGGGATAGCAGGTGAAAAACTGTTTTTT. The rearrangement joins TRBV18 to TRBJ1-4; D call uncertain. The V end was cut by 2 bases, the J end by 7 bases, with 11 bases between. Germline-derived CDR1 and CDR2 are KGHSH and LQKENI. CDR3 length equals 14 residues.

Only a few counts were recorded for this clone. This chain uses TRBV3-1 (or the pseudogene TRBV3-2) with TRBJ1-2; TRBD1 is a possible D gene (5 bases). From germline, CDR1 is LGHDT and CDR2 YNNKEL (reference sequence). The CDR3 length is 13 residues. The ends were cut back, 5 bases at V and 8 bases at J, with 15 bases in the middle. In DNA, the CDR3 is TGTGCCAGCAGCGACTCCAGGGTATTCGGCTACACCTTC. Its protein product is CASSDSRVFGYTF.

The chain links TRBV3-1 (or the pseudogene TRBV3-2) to TRBJ1-1; 9 bases fit TRBD1. With V trimmed by 2 bases and J by 6 bases, 7 bases remained unmatched. Germline V gene data show CDR1 as LGHDT and CDR2 as YNNKEL (reference sequence). This CDR3 has 15 amino acids. The CDR3 bases are TGTGCCAGCAGCCAAAGGGACAGGGAAGTGCCTGAAGCTTTCTTT. This codes for CASSQRDREVPEAFF.

The chain recombines TRBV2 with TRBJ2-1; 10 bases align to TRBD2. Trimming took 2 bases from V and 5 from J; bases not matched to a gene: 3. Germline V CDR1 and CDR2: SNHLY, FYNNEI. This CDR3 is built from 15 residues. The DNA of the CDR3 is TGTGCCAGCAGTGAAAAGCGGGGGGGCCACAATGAGCAGTTCTTC. Protein product: CASSEKRGGHNEQFF.

This clone has a single count. The rearrangement uses TRBV28 and TRBJ2-1; the match to TRBD1 covers 8 bases. V was pared by 5 bases and J by 6 bases, with 0 bases of the junction left unmatched. The CDR3 has 12 amino acids. CDR1 is MDHEN and CDR2 is SYDVKM in the germline V gene. CDR3 sequence reads: CASSQGANEQFF. The CDR3 region has the DNA TGTGCCAGCAGTCAGGGGGCCAATGAGCAGTTCTTC.

This clone was counted once. This chain links TRBV29-1 with TRBJ1-2, with D maybe TRBD1 (5 bases). The germline CDR1 and CDR2 sequences are SQVTM and ANQGSEA. V lost 6 bases, J lost 4 bases, and 24 bases lay in between. CDR3 size: 16 residues. In DNA, the CDR3 is TGCAGCGTCGGACGGACCGCCAGGGAAGTAGTCTATGGCTACACCTTC. Residues: CSVGRTAREVVYGYTF.

The J gene is TRBJ1-4, the V gene TRBV24-1; D may be TRBD1 (5 bases). Per germline, CDR1 KGHDR and CDR2 SFDVKD. V gave up 10 bases and J gave up 8 bases, with 16 bases separating them. The CDR3 covers 13 residues. DNA for the CDR3: TGTGCCACTAGGGACCGAGTCGGGGAAAAACTGTTTTTT. Protein product: CATRDRVGEKLFF.

CDR3 region: CASSQEGSSSYEQYF. CDR3 DNA sequence: TGCGCCAGCAGCCAAGAGGGCTCCAGCTCCTACGAGCAGTACTTC. The genes are TRBV4-3 and TRBJ2-7, with no clear D. Trimming took off 0 bases at V and 0 bases at J, with 9 bases between the two ends. The CDR3 loop spans 15 amino acids. Germline V lookup: CDR1 LGHNA, CDR2 YSLEER.

This chain joins TRBV5-1 and TRBJ1-3; no reliable D call. There are 16 residues in the CDR3. Trimming stripped 4 bases from V and 0 bases from J, with 14 bases between. CDR1 and CDR2 (germline): SGHRS, YFSETQ. The CDR3 here is CASSGGDAISGNTIYF. The CDR3, as DNA: TGCGCCAGCAGCGGCGGTGACGCGATCTCTGGAAACACCATATATTTT.

V is TRBV6-6 and J is TRBJ1-1, with D possibly being TRBD1 (5 bases). This CDR3 is 16 amino acids long. The V and J ends lost 0 bases and 6 bases respectively, with 17 bases between them. The germline V gene encodes CDR1 MNHNY and CDR2 SVGAGI (reference sequence). The DNA of the CDR3 is TGTGCCAGCAGTTACTCGACCCCGGGGGGGTCGCCTGAAGCTTTCTTT. It is translated as CASSYSTPGGSPEAFF.

V is TRBV4-1 and J is TRBJ1-1; D gene uncertain. V was pared by 2 bases and J by 2 bases, with 12 bases between. CDR1 is MGHRA, CDR2 YSYEKL, per germline. The CDR3 totals 15 residues. CDR3 nucleotide sequence: TGCGCCAGCAGCCAACGGGTAATCGTAAACACTGAAGCTTTCTTT. As protein: CASSQRVIVNTEAFF.

The V call is TRBV15, the J call TRBJ2-6; D possibly corresponds to TRBD1 (5 bases). Germline-derived CDR1 and CDR2 are LNHNV and YYDKDF (reference sequence). This CDR3 has 15 amino acids. V lost 5 bases and J lost 0, with 8 bases in between. CDR3 amino acids: CATSATGSGANVLTF. CDR3 nucleotides: TGTGCCACCAGCGCCACAGGCTCTGGGGCCAACGTCCTGACTTTC.

This chain uses TRBV28 with TRBJ2-7; the D gene is possibly TRBD1 (6 bases). The length of the CDR3 is 14 residues. Germline values: CDR1 MDHEN, CDR2 SYDVKM. Trimming pared 8 bases from V and 6 bases from J, leaving 20 bases between. This chain's CDR3 is CASLGGWGSSEQYF. Here the CDR3 DNA reads TGTGCCAGCTTAGGGGGATGGGGCTCATCCGAGCAGTACTTC.

The CDR3: CASSRTGRNTEAFF. The CDR3 DNA follows: TGTGCCAGCAGTCGGACAGGTCGGAACACTGAAGCTTTCTTT. The chain recombines TRBV3-1 (or the pseudogene TRBV3-2) with TRBJ1-1; 7 bases agree with TRBD1. CDR3 length: 14 residues. With V trimmed by 6 bases and J by 1 base, 5 bases remained unmatched. Germline assignment: CDR1 LGHDT and CDR2 YNNKEL (reference sequence).

This clone was counted once. The chain has TRBV7-9 and TRBJ2-2; TRBD1 agrees at 9 bases. Looked up from germline, CDR1 is SEHNR and CDR2 is FQNEAQ (reference sequence). V was clipped by 4 bases and J by 5 bases; unmatched bases: 5. The CDR3 contains 15 residues. This CDR3 reads CASSSDRGRTGELFF. The DNA of the CDR3 is TGTGCCAGCAGCTCGGACAGGGGAAGGACCGGGGAGCTGTTTTTT.

The V call is TRBV6-5, the J call TRBJ1-4; 7 bases line up with TRBD1. The V gene's germline CDR1 is MNHEY and CDR2 SVGAGI. This CDR3 spans 13 amino acids. V lost 6 bases and J lost 11; bases outside the gene matches: 9. Here the CDR3 DNA reads TGTGCCAGCAGGCACCCGGGACAGCAGAAACTGTTTTTT. This sequence encodes CASRHPGQQKLFF.

The chain uses TRBV30 and TRBJ2-2; TRBD2 matches 9 bases. CDR1 is GTSNPN and CDR2 is SVGIG in the germline V gene (reference sequence). V lost 2 bases and J lost 8; bases outside the gene matches: 3. CDR3 length: 13 residues. The CDR3 nucleotides are TGTGCCTGGAGTCTCGGACTAGCGGGGGAGCTGTTTTTT. This sequence encodes CAWSLGLAGELFF.